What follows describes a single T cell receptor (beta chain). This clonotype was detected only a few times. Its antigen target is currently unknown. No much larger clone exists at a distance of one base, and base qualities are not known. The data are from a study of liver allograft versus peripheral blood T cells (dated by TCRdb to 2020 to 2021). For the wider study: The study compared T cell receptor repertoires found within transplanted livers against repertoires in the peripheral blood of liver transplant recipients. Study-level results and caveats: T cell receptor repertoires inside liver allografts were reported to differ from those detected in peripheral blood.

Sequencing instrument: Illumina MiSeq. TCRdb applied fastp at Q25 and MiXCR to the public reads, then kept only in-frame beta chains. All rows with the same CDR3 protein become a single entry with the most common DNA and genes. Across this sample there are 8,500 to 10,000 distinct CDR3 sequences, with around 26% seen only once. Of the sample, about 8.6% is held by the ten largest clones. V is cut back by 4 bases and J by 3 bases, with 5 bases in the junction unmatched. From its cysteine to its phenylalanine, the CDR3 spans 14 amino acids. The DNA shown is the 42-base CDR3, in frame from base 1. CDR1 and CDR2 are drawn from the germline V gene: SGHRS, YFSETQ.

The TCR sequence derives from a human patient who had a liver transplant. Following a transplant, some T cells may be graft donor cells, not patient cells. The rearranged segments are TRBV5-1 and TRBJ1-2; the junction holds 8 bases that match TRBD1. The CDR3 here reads CASSIGTGYYGYTF. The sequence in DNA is TGCGCCAGCAGCATAGGGACAGGTTACTATGGCTACACCTTC. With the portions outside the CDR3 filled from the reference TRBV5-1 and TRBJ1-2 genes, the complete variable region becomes KAGVTQTPRYLIKTRGQQVTLSCSPISGHRSVSWYQQTPGQGLQFLFEYFSETQRNKGNFPGRFSGRQFSNSRSEMNVSTLELGDSALYLCASSIGTGYYGYTFGSGTRLTVV.